This T cell receptor beta chain was identified during a study of blood T cell repertoires in COVID-19. Profiling relied on immunoSEQ multiplex PCR, and the TCRdb table lists in-frame clones only, not all of them. This sample has 55,000 to 90,000 clones, with about 91% found just once. The TCR was taken from a human donor with active COVID-19. The donor label of this sample is uncertain. The sequencing sample was made of peripheral blood.

CDR3 in amino acids: CASTAAGGWRETQYF. DNA of the CDR3: TGTGCCAGTACCGCAGCGGGCGGGTGGAGGGAGACCCAGTACTTC. The chain combines TRBV19 with TRBJ2-5; tentatively, D is TRBD2 (6 bases). CDR1 LNHDA and CDR2 SQIVND come from the germline V gene (reference sequence). The CDR3 is made up of 15 amino acids. Trimming took 7 bases from V and 5 from J, leaving 20 bases between them.